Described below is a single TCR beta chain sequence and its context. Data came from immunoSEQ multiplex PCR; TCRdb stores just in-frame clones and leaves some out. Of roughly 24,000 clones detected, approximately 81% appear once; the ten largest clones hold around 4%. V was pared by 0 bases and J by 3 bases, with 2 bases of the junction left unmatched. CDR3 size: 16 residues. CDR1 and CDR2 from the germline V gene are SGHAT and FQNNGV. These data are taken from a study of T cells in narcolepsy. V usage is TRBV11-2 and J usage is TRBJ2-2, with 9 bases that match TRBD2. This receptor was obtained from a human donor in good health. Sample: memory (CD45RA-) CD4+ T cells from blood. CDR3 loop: CASSLDGGRDTGELFF. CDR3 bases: TGTGCCAGCAGCTTAGATGGCGGGAGGGACACCGGGGAGCTGTTTTTT. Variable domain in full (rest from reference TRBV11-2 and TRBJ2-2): EAGVAQSPRYKIIEKRQSVAFWCNPISGHATLYWYQQILGQGPKLLIQFQNNGVVDDSQLPKDRFSAERLKGVDSTLKIQPAKLEDSAVYLCASSLDGGRDTGELFFGEGSRLTVL.